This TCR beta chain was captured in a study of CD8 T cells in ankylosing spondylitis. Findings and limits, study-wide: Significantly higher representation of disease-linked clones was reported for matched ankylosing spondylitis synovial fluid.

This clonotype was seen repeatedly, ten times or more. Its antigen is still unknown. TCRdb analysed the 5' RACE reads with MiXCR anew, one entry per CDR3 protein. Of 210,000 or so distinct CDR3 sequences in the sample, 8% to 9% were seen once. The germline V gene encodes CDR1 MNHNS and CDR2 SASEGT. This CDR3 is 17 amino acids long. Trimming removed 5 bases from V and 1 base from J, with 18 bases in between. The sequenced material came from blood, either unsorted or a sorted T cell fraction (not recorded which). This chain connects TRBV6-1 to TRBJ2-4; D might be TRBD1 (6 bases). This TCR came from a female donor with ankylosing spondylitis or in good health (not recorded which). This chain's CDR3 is CASSPLKGDKAKNIQYF. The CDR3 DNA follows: TGTGCCAGCAGTCCCCTAAAGGGGGACAAGGCCAAAAACATTCAGTACTTC.